This T cell receptor (beta chain) was sequenced in a study of T cell responses to AZD1222 COVID-19 vaccine. This table comes from immunoSEQ multiplex PCR, and its TCRdb copy is limited to in-frame clones, with some not included. The sample shows approximately 64,000 clones, over 80% of them seen only once. This CDR3 has 14 amino acids. Germline loops: CDR1 MNHNS, CDR2 SASEGT. Trimming at V came to 2 bases and at J to 10 bases, leaving 5 bases not matched to a gene. Source: peripheral blood, taken on day 0 of AZD1222 vaccination. This TCR was recovered from an adult in good health. The chain has TRBV6-1 and TRBJ1-6, with TRBD1 matching 7 bases. Here the CDR3 reads CASSEMDRRSPLHF. In DNA form, the CDR3 reads TGTGCCAGCAGTGAAATGGACAGGAGGTCACCCCTCCACTTT.